Each of the 30 T cell receptor beta chains below was sequenced from the same sample in a study of T cell changes during pregnancy in multiple sclerosis. The assay was immunoSEQ multiplex PCR, and TCRdb's table has in-frame clones only and misses some. The sample lists about 100,000 clones, about 90% occurring once. Sequenced material: peripheral blood, taken after pregnancy. Receptors were obtained from a female donor with multiple sclerosis, enrolled in a pregnancy study.

The chain is built from TRBV5-5 and TRBJ1-1, with D maybe TRBD1 (6 bases). Germline V CDR1 and CDR2: SGHKS, YYEKEE (reference sequence). This CDR3 spans 14 amino acids. Deletions cut 4 bases from V and 3 bases from J, with 13 bases between. CDR3 sequence: CASSRDRTYTEAFF. The CDR3 region has the DNA TGTGCCAGCAGCCGCGACAGGACCTACACTGAAGCTTTCTTT.

The chain recombines TRBV6-1 with TRBJ2-7, with D tentatively TRBD1 (5 bases). CDR3 length: 15 amino acids. Germline CDR1 is MNHNS and CDR2 is SASEGT. V lost 3 bases to trimming and J lost 0 bases, with 12 bases between them. CDR3 sequence reads: CASSEGPRNSYEQYF. In DNA, the CDR3 is TGTGCCAGCAGTGAGGGGCCGAGGAACTCCTACGAGCAGTACTTC.

CDR3: CASSEYTGTGVDNEQFF. The CDR3 DNA is TGTGCCAGCAGTGAATATACGGGGACAGGGGTAGACAATGAGCAGTTCTTC. The V call is TRBV25-1, the J call TRBJ2-1; 10 bases fit TRBD1. This CDR3 is built from 17 residues. V lost 0 bases and J lost 5; bases outside the gene matches: 7. The germline V gene encodes CDR1 MGHDK and CDR2 SYGVNS.

This clone was detected only once. The chain uses TRBV11-2 and TRBJ2-2, with D unresolved. Germline V gene data show CDR1 as SGHAT and CDR2 as FQNNGV. The CDR3 contains 15 residues. V lost 1 base and J 5 bases, leaving 11 bases between the germline ends. CDR3 DNA: TGTGCCAGCAGCTTAGTGGGCAAGCAAACCGGGGAGCTGTTTTTT. Its translation is CASSLVGKQTGELFF.

The chain combines TRBV10-3 with TRBJ2-7; TRBD2 matches 12 bases. Germline assignment: CDR1 ENHRY and CDR2 SYGVKD. The CDR3 consists of 15 residues. Trimming cost V 4 bases and J 0 bases; bases outside gene matches: 1. CDR3 sequence (DNA): TGTGCCATCAGTGGGACTAGCGGGGACTCCTACGAGCAGTACTTC. It encodes CAISGTSGDSYEQYF.

This chain connects TRBV18 to TRBJ1-3; 7 nucleotides agree with TRBD1. Germline CDR1 and CDR2: KGHSH and LQKENI. CDR3 length equals 16 residues. V lost 5 bases and J lost 0; bases outside the gene matches: 7. The CDR3 DNA reads TGTGCCAGCTCATCACAGGGGCCAAGCTCTGGAAACACCATATATTTT. Translation gives CASSSQGPSSGNTIYF. Full variable domain (remainder filled in from reference TRBV18 and TRBJ1-3): NAGVMQNPRHLVRRRGQEARLRCSPMKGHSHVYWYRQLPEEGLKFMVYLQKENIIDESGMPKERFSAEFPKEGPSILRIQQVVRGDSAAYFCASSSQGPSSGNTIYFGEGSWLTVV.

This chain joins TRBV10-3 and TRBJ2-7, with TRBD1 matching over 11 bases. The CDR3 length is 15 residues. CDR1 ENHRY and CDR2 SYGVKD come from the germline V gene. V shed 6 bases, J shed 2 bases, and the junction held 6 bases outside the gene matches. Here the CDR3 reads CAIRGPGQGAYEQYF. Written as DNA, the CDR3 is TGTGCCATCAGGGGACCGGGACAGGGGGCCTACGAGCAGTACTTC.

The chain couples TRBV29-1 to TRBJ1-1, with TRBD1 matching over 10 bases. The junction had 4 bases not matched to a gene; V was cut back by 4 bases and J by 5 bases. Germline CDR1 and CDR2: SQVTM and ANQGSEA. This CDR3 comprises 13 residues. CDR3 bases: TGCAGCGTTGGACAGGGGGCGCTTACTGAAGCTTTCTTT. This codes for CSVGQGALTEAFF.

This chain links TRBV2 with TRBJ2-7, with D perhaps TRBD2 (6 bases). This CDR3 contains 15 residues. Looked up from germline, CDR1 is SNHLY and CDR2 is FYNNEI. The V and J ends lost 4 bases and 1 base respectively, with 14 bases between them. The CDR3 DNA follows: TGTGCCAGCAGTGGGGGGGACGCCTTGTCCTACGAGCAGTACTTC. Translating it yields CASSGGDALSYEQYF.

The rearrangement links TRBV5-4 to TRBJ1-2, with 7 bases aligning to TRBD1. The V segment lost 1 base and the J segment 0 bases; nucleotides outside the gene matches: 6. The CDR3 has 16 amino acids. The germline CDR1 and CDR2 sequences are SGHNT and YYREEE (reference sequence). The CDR3 coding sequence is TGTGCCAGCAGCTTGCGCCCGGGACAGTCTAACTATGGCTACACCTTC. It codes for CASSLRPGQSNYGYTF. The full variable domain, in which reference TRBV5-4 and TRBJ1-2 provide the parts outside the CDR3, is ETGVTQSPTHLIKTRGQQVTLRCSSQSGHNTVSWYQQALGQGPQFIFQYYREEENGRGNFPPRFSGLQFPNYSSELNVNALELDDSALYLCASSLRPGQSNYGYTFGSGTRLTVV.

V and J are TRBV5-6 and TRBJ1-3; no clear D. This CDR3 comprises 17 residues. CDR1 is SGHDT, CDR2 YYEEEE, per germline. Trimming removed 4 bases at V and 0 bases at J, with 17 bases between. The CDR3 here is CASSATWLISSGNTIYF. The CDR3 nucleotides are TGTGCCAGCAGCGCAACCTGGCTGATCAGCTCTGGAAACACCATATATTTT.

The chain combines TRBV12-1 with TRBJ1-6; the listed D gene, TRBD1, was not tested against the DNA. TRBV12-1 is an annotated pseudogene. The CDR3 contains 17 residues. DNA for the CDR3: TGTGCCAGCAGCCATTCCGGACAGTTGGTAGTCAATTCACCCCTCCACTTT. This gives the protein CASSHSGQLVVNSPLHF.

This chain joins TRBV30 and TRBJ2-2; 9 bases match TRBD2. The germline gives CDR1 GTSNPN, CDR2 SVGIG (reference sequence). V shed 0 bases, J shed 7 bases, and the junction held 9 bases outside the gene matches. CDR3 length equals 16 residues. DNA of the CDR3: TGTGCCTGGAGTGTATCTGCGGGGGGGCAAAACGGGGAGCTGTTTTTT. Its translation: CAWSVSAGGQNGELFF.

The V call is TRBV5-1, the J call TRBJ1-6, with TRBD1 identical over 8 bases. CDR1 is SGHRS, CDR2 YFSETQ, per germline. This CDR3 is built from 15 residues. V gave up 4 bases and J gave up 10 bases; unmatched junction bases: 10. The CDR3 DNA sequence: TGCGCCAGCAGCATACAGGGGGAGGCTGGGTCACCCCTCCACTTT. Residues: CASSIQGEAGSPLHF.

The chain carries TRBV28 and TRBJ2-3; 11 bases are a match to TRBD2. Germline loops: CDR1 MDHEN, CDR2 SYDVKM. The J segment lost 15 bases and the V segment lost 6 bases, leaving 8 bases of the junction unmatched. The CDR3 length is 12 residues. The CDR3 is CASSSGTSGAYF. CDR3 DNA sequence: TGTGCCAGCAGCTCCGGGACTAGCGGCGCCTATTTT.

This chain's CDR3 is CASSHDRARGDTGELFF. CDR3 sequence (DNA): TGTGCCAGCAGCCATGACAGGGCCAGAGGGGACACCGGGGAGCTGTTTTTT. The gene calls are TRBV11-3 and TRBJ2-2; 7 nucleotides agree with TRBD1. CDR3 size: 17 residues. The germline gives CDR1 SGHNT, CDR2 YENEEA. V gave up 5 bases and J gave up 3 bases; unmatched junction bases: 12.

The rearrangement links TRBV28 to TRBJ1-2, with D possibly being TRBD1 (5 bases). This CDR3 spans 15 amino acids. V was shortened by 6 bases and J by 4 bases, with 18 bases between the two germline ends. CDR1 is MDHEN, CDR2 SYDVKM, per germline. The CDR3 loop reads CASRSGHPGGYGYTF. In DNA, the CDR3 is TGTGCCAGCAGATCCGGACATCCAGGTGGCTATGGCTACACCTTC.

This clone occurred a few times. V and J are TRBV15 and TRBJ1-1; D remains ambiguous. The CDR3 runs to 13 residues. V lost 1 base, J lost 3 bases, and 6 bases lay in between. Germline values: CDR1 LNHNV, CDR2 YYDKDF (reference sequence). This CDR3 reads CATSRAEDTEAFF. In DNA form, the CDR3 reads TGTGCCACCAGCAGAGCAGAGGACACTGAAGCTTTCTTT.

The CDR3 bases are TGTGCCAGCAAGAGCGGGGGGAATGAGCAGTTCTTC. It codes for CASKSGGNEQFF. The chain has TRBV6-1 and TRBJ2-1; TRBD2 agrees at 9 bases. This CDR3 comprises 12 residues. Per germline, CDR1 MNHNS and CDR2 SASEGT. With 7 bases clipped from V and 7 bases from J, the junction kept 2 bases outside the gene matches.

The CDR3 spells CASSQAGRNYGYTF. The CDR3 region has the DNA TGCGCCAGCAGCCAGGCGGGGAGGAACTATGGCTACACCTTC. The rearrangement joins TRBV4-3 to TRBJ1-2; D is uncertain. The CDR3 is 14 amino acids. Deletions cut 3 bases from V and 2 bases from J, with 10 bases between. In germline, CDR1 is LGHNA, CDR2 YSLEER.

V is TRBV6-5 and J is TRBJ1-5; the D gene is possibly TRBD1 (6 bases). CDR3 length: 14 amino acids. CDR1 is MNHEY, CDR2 SVGAGI, per germline. The V end was cut by 6 bases, the J end by 3 bases, with 12 bases between. CDR3 loop: CASRPGQYNQPQHF. CDR3 in DNA: TGTGCCAGCAGACCCGGACAGTACAATCAGCCCCAGCATTTT.

The chain joins TRBV5-1 to TRBJ2-5; TRBD2 might be the D (5 bases). V lost 5 bases to trimming and J lost 3 bases, with 17 bases between them. CDR1 and CDR2 from the germline V gene are SGHRS and YFSETQ. The CDR3 consists of 15 residues. This CDR3 reads CASSSRPRAEETQYF. DNA for the CDR3: TGCGCCAGCAGTTCCCGACCGAGGGCGGAAGAGACCCAGTACTTC.

The rearrangement links TRBV11-1 to TRBJ2-4; possibly TRBD2 for D (6 bases). This CDR3 spans 14 amino acids. Germline loops: CDR1 SGHAT, CDR2 FQDESV (reference sequence). Trimming took 0 bases from V and 9 from J, leaving 12 bases between them. CDR3 protein: CASSLASQEGIQYF. The CDR3 bases are TGTGCCAGCAGCTTAGCTAGCCAGGAGGGCATTCAGTACTTC.

This clone occurred once. The CDR3 is CASSAALAATDTQYF. The CDR3 nucleotides read TGCGCCAGCAGCGCAGCTCTAGCGGCGACAGATACGCAGTATTTT. The chain combines TRBV4-1 with TRBJ2-3; 7 bases line up with TRBD2. The ends lost 5 bases at V and 3 bases at J; junction bases unmatched: 8. The CDR3 loop spans 15 amino acids. Germline V gene lookup returns CDR1 MGHRA and CDR2 YSYEKL.

The chain carries TRBV30 and TRBJ2-7; 7 nucleotides agree with TRBD1. The CDR3 is made up of 13 amino acids. The ends lost 3 bases at V and 4 bases at J; junction bases unmatched: 6. Germline loops: CDR1 GTSNPN, CDR2 SVGIG (reference sequence). The CDR3 DNA sequence: TGTGCCTGGAGGACAGGGAGCCTATACGAGCAGTACTTC. Translation: CAWRTGSLYEQYF.

The genes are TRBV9 and TRBJ2-1; a weak D match, TRBD2 (6 bases). The CDR3 consists of 15 residues. Germline V gene lookup returns CDR1 SGDLS and CDR2 YYNGEE. Trimming took 0 bases from V and 2 from J, leaving 9 bases between them. CDR3 region: CASSVAGSTYNEQFF. The CDR3 bases are TGTGCCAGCAGCGTAGCCGGGAGTACCTACAATGAGCAGTTCTTC.

This sequence joins TRBV10-3 and TRBJ1-1; D remains unclear. This CDR3 comprises 13 residues. CDR1 is ENHRY, CDR2 SYGVKD, per germline. The V end lost 3 bases, the J end lost 8 bases, and 13 bases lay between the germline ends. In nucleotides, the CDR3 is TGTGCCATCAGTGATTGGGCCGCCGTGGAAGCTTTCTTT. This translates into CAISDWAAVEAFF.

The chain employs TRBV7-9 and TRBJ1-2; 7 nucleotides line up with TRBD1. The CDR3 runs to 13 residues. V was pared by 3 bases and J by 6 bases, with 4 bases of the junction left unmatched. Germline assignment: CDR1 SEHNR and CDR2 FQNEAQ (reference sequence). The CDR3 nucleotides read TGTGCCAGCAGCTTGACAGGGACGAATGGCTACACCTTC. Its translation: CASSLTGTNGYTF.

This chain uses TRBV6-6 with TRBJ2-1; 8 bases fit TRBD1. The CDR3 has 15 residues. The trim removed 6 bases at V and 0 bases at J, leaving 4 bases unmatched. From germline, CDR1 is MNHNY and CDR2 SVGAGI (reference sequence). CDR3 sequence reads: CASRHRGISYNEQFF. The CDR3 bases are TGTGCCAGCAGGCACAGGGGGATCTCCTACAATGAGCAGTTCTTC.

This clone showed up just once. This chain uses TRBV5-5 with TRBJ1-5; no firm D call. The germline CDR1 and CDR2 sequences are SGHKS and YYEKEE (reference sequence). CDR3 length equals 15 residues. V was shortened by 0 bases and J by 6 bases, with 13 bases between the two germline ends. The DNA for the CDR3 is TGTGCCAGCAGCTTGGCGCGTCTTGAGGTTCAGCCCCAGCATTTT. Protein: CASSLARLEVQPQHF.